The T cell receptor (beta chain) under discussion was sequenced for a study of blood T cell repertoires in COVID-19. Germline CDR1 reads KGHDR; CDR2 reads SFDVKD. V lost 3 bases, J lost 7 bases, and 12 bases stayed unmatched. CDR3 length: 16 residues. Only in-frame clones appear in the TCRdb table, and some are missing; sequencing was by immunoSEQ multiplex PCR. Here the sample spans over 300,000 clones, over 75% being singletons. The chain combines TRBV24-1 with TRBJ2-7; 9 nucleotides line up with TRBD1. This sequence was found in a woman in her twenties or thirties with acute COVID-19. The sample consisted of PBMCs or T cells enriched from blood (not recorded which). The CDR3 sequence: CATSDEQGARTIEQYF. The DNA of the CDR3 is TGTGCCACCAGTGATGAACAGGGGGCGAGGACCATAGAGCAGTACTTC.